The 24 T cell receptor beta chains in this list originate from one sample, sequenced in a study of blood T cell repertoires in COVID-19. The assay was immunoSEQ multiplex PCR, and TCRdb's table has in-frame clones only and misses some. The sample records approximately 160,000 clones, approximately 84% being singletons. The source material was PBMCs or T cells enriched from blood (not recorded which). The receptors were gathered from a woman aged 45-65 years who had recovered from COVID-19.

The V call is TRBV6-6, the J call TRBJ1-6, with 10 nucleotides matching TRBD1. Germline V gene data show CDR1 as MNHNY and CDR2 as SVGAGI (reference sequence). V shed 0 bases and J 10 bases; nucleotides not matched to a gene: 6. CDR3 length equals 16 residues. In nucleotides, the CDR3 is TGTGCCAGCAGTTACTCCGGGACAGGGGAAGGATCACCCCTCCACTTT. This codes for CASSYSGTGEGSPLHF.

This CDR3 is CASSGRSAGTDTQYF. The CDR3 nucleotides read TGTGCCAGCAGTGGAAGAAGCGCCGGCACAGATACGCAGTATTTT. This rearrangement joins TRBV2 to TRBJ2-3; D call uncertain. Germline-derived CDR1 and CDR2 are SNHLY and FYNNEI. Between the trimmed V and J ends, which lost 4 bases and 1 base, there was a span of 12 bases. The CDR3 is made up of 15 amino acids.

The table lists this clone with a few counts. The V gene is TRBV7-6, the J gene TRBJ1-1, with D possibly TRBD1 on 6 matching bases. The germline gives CDR1 SGHVS, CDR2 FNYEAQ. V lost 6 bases and J lost 3, with 17 bases in between. The CDR3 contains 15 residues. This CDR3 is CASRRDTGRDTEAFF. As DNA, the CDR3 is TGTGCCAGCAGACGGGACACGGGTAGGGACACTGAAGCTTTCTTT.

The V gene is TRBV5-1, the J gene TRBJ2-3; 10 nucleotides agree with TRBD2. The CDR3 is 16 amino acids. Per germline, CDR1 SGHRS and CDR2 YFSETQ. V shed 0 bases and J 4 bases; nucleotides not matched to a gene: 5. The CDR3 coding sequence is TGCGCCAGCAGCTTGGGGCTAGCGGGAGTCGCAGATACGCAGTATTTT. Its protein is CASSLGLAGVADTQYF.

This chain connects TRBV9 to TRBJ2-1; 8 bases are a match to TRBD2. Germline-derived CDR1 and CDR2 are SGDLS and YYNGEE. This CDR3 is 15 amino acids long. The ends lost 4 bases at V and 6 bases at J; junction bases unmatched: 9. The CDR3 DNA reads as TGTGCCAGCAGCCCACTGACTAGCGATGGCAATGAGCAGTTCTTC. It is translated as CASSPLTSDGNEQFF.

The rearrangement uses TRBV14 and TRBJ2-2, with 8 positions matching TRBD1. Germline CDR1 reads SGHDN; CDR2 reads FVKESK. The CDR3 covers 16 residues. V lost 3 bases to trimming and J lost 5 bases; unmatched junction nucleotides: 8. In DNA form, the CDR3 reads TGTGCCAGCAGCCACCCTATCCGGACAGGGACCGGGGAGCTGTTTTTT. The encoded protein is CASSHPIRTGTGELFF. The full variable domain, rest sourced from reference TRBV14 and TRBJ2-2, is EAGVTQFPSHSVIEKGQTVTLRCDPISGHDNLYWYRRVMGKEIKFLLHFVKESKQDESGMPNNRFLAERTGGTYSTLKVQPAELEDSGVYFCASSHPIRTGTGELFFGEGSRLTVL.

The chain links TRBV7-2 to TRBJ2-3, with TRBD2 identical over 7 bases. V lost 3 bases to trimming and J lost 6 bases; unmatched junction nucleotides: 6. The germline gives CDR1 SGHTA, CDR2 FQGNSA. CDR3 length equals 14 residues. The CDR3 nucleotides read TGTGCCAGCAGCTTCTCGGGAGGAGGGGATACGCAGTATTTT. It yields the protein CASSFSGGGDTQYF.

The V and J genes are TRBV30 and TRBJ2-3; D is unresolved. CDR1 and CDR2 from the germline V gene are GTSNPN and SVGIG (reference sequence). V was trimmed by 3 bases and J by 0 bases, leaving 7 bases between them. There are 13 residues in the CDR3. The CDR3 loop reads CAWRKTSTDTQYF. The CDR3 DNA reads as TGTGCCTGGAGGAAGACTAGCACAGATACGCAGTATTTT.

V gene TRBV11-3 combines with J gene TRBJ2-1; 7 positions agree with TRBD1. The CDR3 length is 15 residues. V shed 8 bases and J 2 bases; nucleotides not matched to a gene: 9. The germline gives CDR1 SGHNT, CDR2 YENEEA. CDR3 coding DNA: TGTGCCAGCCGCCTGACCGGGACAGCCTACAATGAGCAGTTCTTC. Translated, it gives CASRLTGTAYNEQFF.

The V call is TRBV28, the J call TRBJ2-7; 11 nucleotides agree with TRBD2. Germline V CDR1 and CDR2: MDHEN, SYDVKM. The CDR3 has 15 residues. The V and J ends lost 1 base and 2 bases, in that order; junction bases with no gene match: 1. In DNA, the CDR3 is TGTGCCAGCAGTTTATTACTAGCGGGAGCCTACGAGCAGTACTTC. This codes for CASSLLLAGAYEQYF.

This clone is a singleton in its sample. The rearrangement joins TRBV30 to TRBJ2-7; TRBD2 aligns across 8 bases. The CDR3 consists of 13 residues. V gave up 0 bases and J gave up 6 bases; unmatched junction bases: 4. Germline V CDR1 and CDR2: GTSNPN, SVGIG (reference sequence). CDR3 sequence: CAWSVQREGEQYF. CDR3 DNA: TGTGCCTGGAGTGTACAACGGGAGGGCGAGCAGTACTTC.

The V and J genes are TRBV7-6 and TRBJ2-2, with TRBD2 matching 12 bases. The CDR3 spans 19 residues. V lost 0 bases, J lost 0 bases, and 5 bases stayed unmatched. CDR1 SGHVS and CDR2 FNYEAQ come from the germline V gene. The CDR3 DNA is TGTGCCAGCAGCTTAGCCTCCCGGACTAGCGGGGCGAACACCGGGGAGCTGTTTTTT. Protein product: CASSLASRTSGANTGELFF.

This rearrangement joins TRBV19 to TRBJ2-7, with 10 bases matching TRBD2. The CDR3 contains 15 residues. The germline gives CDR1 LNHDA, CDR2 SQIVND (reference sequence). Trimming took 5 bases from V and 4 from J; bases not matched to a gene: 8. The CDR3: CASSPASGSPYEQYF. DNA for the CDR3: TGTGCCAGTAGTCCAGCTAGCGGGAGCCCGTACGAGCAGTACTTC. Using reference TRBV19 and TRBJ2-7 for the parts outside the CDR3, the full variable domain is DGGITQSPKYLFRKEGQNVTLSCEQNLNHDAMYWYRQDPGQGLRLIYYSQIVNDFQKGDIAEGYSVSREKKESFPLTVTSAQKNPTAFYLCASSPASGSPYEQYFGPGTRLTVT.

V gene TRBV18 combines with J gene TRBJ1-1; TRBD1 agrees at 9 bases. Looked up from germline, CDR1 is KGHSH and CDR2 is LQKENI. The CDR3 totals 13 residues. Germline trimming cut 6 bases from V and 5 bases from J; bases unmatched to any gene: 4. The CDR3, as DNA: TGTGCCAGCTCTGAGGGACAGGGAACTGAAGCTTTCTTT. This sequence encodes CASSEGQGTEAFF.

CDR3 sequence: CATSRGSGNTIYF. The DNA of the CDR3 is TGTGCCACCAGCAGAGGCAGTGGAAACACCATATATTTT. J is TRBJ1-3 and V is TRBV15, with no clear D. Trimming removed 1 base from V and 3 bases from J, with 4 bases in between. The CDR3 sequence is 13 residues long. The germline V gene has CDR1 LNHNV and CDR2 YYDKDF (reference sequence).

This clone appeared a few times. The chain has TRBV7-9 and TRBJ2-1; the match to TRBD2 covers 8 bases. The CDR3 spans 16 residues. Germline-derived CDR1 and CDR2 are SEHNR and FQNEAQ (reference sequence). Trimming cost V 1 base and J 6 bases; bases outside gene matches: 8. The CDR3 spells CASSLVSGTLRNEQFF. DNA for the CDR3: TGTGCCAGCAGCTTAGTTAGCGGGACCCTGCGCAATGAGCAGTTCTTC.

The gene calls are TRBV5-1 and TRBJ2-3; 7 bases agree with TRBD2. V lost 4 bases, J lost 5 bases, and 7 bases stayed unmatched. The CDR3 is 14 residues long. The germline V gene has CDR1 SGHRS and CDR2 YFSETQ. CDR3 sequence (DNA): TGCGCCAGCAGCCAGGGAGGGGCCGGAGATACGCAGTATTTT. It yields the protein CASSQGGAGDTQYF.

This clone was found a few times. This rearrangement joins TRBV7-6 to TRBJ1-6; 7 bases map to TRBD1. CDR3 length: 16 amino acids. The germline gives CDR1 SGHVS, CDR2 FNYEAQ. Germline trimming cut 0 bases from V and 8 bases from J; bases unmatched to any gene: 7. The CDR3 spells CASSLAGDSSYSPLHF. CDR3 sequence (DNA): TGTGCCAGCAGCTTAGCGGGGGACAGCTCCTATTCACCCCTCCACTTT.

The gene calls are TRBV6-2 or TRBV6-3 and TRBJ1-2; D may be TRBD1 (5 bases). Germline values: CDR1 MNHEY, CDR2 SVGEGT. The germline V and J ends were trimmed by 2 bases and 4 bases, with 5 bases remaining between them. This CDR3 spans 12 amino acids. The CDR3 sequence: CASSYDSYGYTF. CDR3 coding DNA: TGTGCCAGCAGTTACGACAGCTATGGCTACACCTTC.

V and J are TRBV5-6 and TRBJ1-1; D may be TRBD1 (6 bases). This CDR3 comprises 16 residues. Germline V gene sequence: CDR1 SGHDT, CDR2 YYEEEE. V gave up 0 bases and J gave up 1 base, with 13 bases separating them. The CDR3 DNA sequence: TGTGCCAGCAGCTTGGACAGGGTGGCGGGGAACACTGAAGCTTTCTTT. It translates to CASSLDRVAGNTEAFF.

The V gene is TRBV19, the J gene TRBJ2-1, with 10 bases matching TRBD2. With 3 bases clipped from V and 5 bases from J, the junction kept 7 bases outside the gene matches. The CDR3 totals 16 residues. From germline, CDR1 is LNHDA and CDR2 SQIVND (reference sequence). The CDR3: CASSIRLAGVDNEQFF. The CDR3 DNA sequence: TGTGCCAGTAGTATTCGCCTAGCGGGGGTTGACAATGAGCAGTTCTTC. Drawing the rest from reference TRBV19 and TRBJ2-1, the complete variable domain is DGGITQSPKYLFRKEGQNVTLSCEQNLNHDAMYWYRQDPGQGLRLIYYSQIVNDFQKGDIAEGYSVSREKKESFPLTVTSAQKNPTAFYLCASSIRLAGVDNEQFFGPGTRLTVL.

The chain joins TRBV6-5 to TRBJ2-7; D unresolved. The germline gives CDR1 MNHEY, CDR2 SVGAGI. This CDR3 is 13 amino acids long. The V end lost 2 bases, the J end lost 6 bases, and 11 bases lay between the germline ends. CDR3 nucleotide sequence: TGTGCCAGCAGTTACGGCCCCTCCCTCGAGCAGTACTTC. Its protein product is CASSYGPSLEQYF.

This chain joins TRBV6-1 and TRBJ2-2; possible D gene TRBD1, 5 bases. V lost 1 base and J lost 6, with 6 bases in between. The CDR3 contains 13 residues. The germline gives CDR1 MNHNS, CDR2 SASEGT. Here the CDR3 DNA reads TGTGCCAGCAGTGAAGTCAGGGCCGGGGAGCTGTTTTTT. Its translation: CASSEVRAGELFF.

This clone was seen once. The gene calls are TRBV19 and TRBJ2-5, with D perhaps TRBD2 (6 bases). The V end lost 0 bases, the J end lost 7 bases, and 15 bases lay between the germline ends. The CDR3 spans 15 residues. The V gene's germline CDR1 is LNHDA and CDR2 SQIVND (reference sequence). The CDR3 DNA reads TGTGCCAGTAGTATAGATCAGGTCGGTAGCGGGACCCAGTACTTC. This sequence encodes CASSIDQVGSGTQYF.